This T cell receptor beta chain comes out of a study of T cell responses to AZD1222 COVID-19 vaccine. Overall study results and limits: There were repertoire samples only from the period after the peak T cell response. Possibly, clonal diversity was underestimated; donors were largely white British and included more females. Unmutated regions of variants are reportedly targeted by nearly half of spike-specific TCRs. Spike as a whole was targeted by vaccine-associated CD4 TCRs, dominant at 160-218 and 743-854.

Assay: immunoSEQ multiplex PCR; the TCRdb copy retains only in-frame clones and omits some. The sample has roughly 150,000 clones; 87% are singletons. In regard to this clone: As yet, its antigen is unknown.

The clonotype originates from an adult who received the AZD1222 COVID-19 vaccine. The material was peripheral blood, obtained 28 days after the second AZD1222 dose.

CDR3 sequence reads: CASSAGQPNYGYTF. In nucleotides, the CDR3 is TGCGCCAGCAGTGCGGGACAGCCTAACTATGGCTACACCTTC. The genes are TRBV10-1 and TRBJ1-2; 7 bases line up with TRBD1. Per germline, CDR1 WNHNN and CDR2 SYGVQD (reference sequence). V was clipped by 4 bases and J by 0 bases; unmatched bases: 2. The CDR3 is made up of 14 amino acids.